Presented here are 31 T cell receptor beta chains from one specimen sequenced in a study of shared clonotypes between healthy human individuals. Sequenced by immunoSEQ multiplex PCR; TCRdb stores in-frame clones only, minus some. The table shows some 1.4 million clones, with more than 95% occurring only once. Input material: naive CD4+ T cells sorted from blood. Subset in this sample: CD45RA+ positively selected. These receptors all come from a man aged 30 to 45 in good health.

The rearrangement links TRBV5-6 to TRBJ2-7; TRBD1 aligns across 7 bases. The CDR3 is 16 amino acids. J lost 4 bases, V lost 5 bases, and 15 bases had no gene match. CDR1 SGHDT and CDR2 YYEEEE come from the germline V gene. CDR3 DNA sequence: TGTGCCAGCAGGACCTTGACAGGGCCCAAAACGTACGAGCAGTACTTC. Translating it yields CASRTLTGPKTYEQYF.

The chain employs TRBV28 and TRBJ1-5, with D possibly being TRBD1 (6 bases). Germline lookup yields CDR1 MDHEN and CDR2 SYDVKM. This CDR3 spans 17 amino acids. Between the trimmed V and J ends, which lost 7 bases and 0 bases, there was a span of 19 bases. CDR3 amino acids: CASTISGGSLSNQPQHF. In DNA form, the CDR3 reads TGTGCCAGCACGATTAGTGGGGGCAGCCTTAGCAATCAGCCCCAGCATTTT.

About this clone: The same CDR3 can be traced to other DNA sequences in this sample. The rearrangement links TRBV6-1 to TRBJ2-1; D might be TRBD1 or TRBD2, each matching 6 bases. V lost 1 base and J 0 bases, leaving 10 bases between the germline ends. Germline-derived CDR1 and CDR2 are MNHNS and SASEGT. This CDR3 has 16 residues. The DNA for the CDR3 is TGTGCCAGCAGTGAAGTAGGGGGGAACTCCTACAATGAGCAGTTCTTC. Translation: CASSEVGGNSYNEQFF.

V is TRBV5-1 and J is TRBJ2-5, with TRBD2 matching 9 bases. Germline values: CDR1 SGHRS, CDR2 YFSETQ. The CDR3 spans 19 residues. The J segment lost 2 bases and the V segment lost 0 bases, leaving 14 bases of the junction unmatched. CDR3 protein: CASSLGLAGSKMRQETQYF. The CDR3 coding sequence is TGCGCCAGCAGCTTGGGCCTAGCGGGATCGAAGATGAGGCAAGAGACCCAGTACTTC. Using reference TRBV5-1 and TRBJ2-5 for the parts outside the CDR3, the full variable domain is KAGVTQTPRYLIKTRGQQVTLSCSPISGHRSVSWYQQTPGQGLQFLFEYFSETQRNKGNFPGRFSGRQFSNSRSEMNVSTLELGDSALYLCASSLGLAGSKMRQETQYFGPGTRLLVL.

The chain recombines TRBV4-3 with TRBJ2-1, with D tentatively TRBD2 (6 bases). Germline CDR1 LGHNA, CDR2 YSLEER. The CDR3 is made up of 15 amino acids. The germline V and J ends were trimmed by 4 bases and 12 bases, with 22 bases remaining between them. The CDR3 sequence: CASSRGTGVVSGQFF. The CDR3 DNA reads TGCGCCAGCAGCCGCGGGACGGGAGTCGTAAGTGGGCAGTTCTTC.

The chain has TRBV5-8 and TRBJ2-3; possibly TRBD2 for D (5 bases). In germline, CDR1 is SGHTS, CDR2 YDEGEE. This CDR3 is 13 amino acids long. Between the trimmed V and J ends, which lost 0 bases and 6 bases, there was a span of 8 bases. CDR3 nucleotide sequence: TGTGCCAGCAGCTTGGATCCGGGGGATACGCAGTATTTT. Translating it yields CASSLDPGDTQYF.

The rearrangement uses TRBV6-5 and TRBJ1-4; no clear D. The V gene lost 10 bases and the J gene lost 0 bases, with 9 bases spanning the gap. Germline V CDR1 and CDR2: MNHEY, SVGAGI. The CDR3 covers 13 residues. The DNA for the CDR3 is TGTGCCACCCGAGCCCCAACTAATGAAAAACTGTTTTTT. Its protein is CATRAPTNEKLFF.

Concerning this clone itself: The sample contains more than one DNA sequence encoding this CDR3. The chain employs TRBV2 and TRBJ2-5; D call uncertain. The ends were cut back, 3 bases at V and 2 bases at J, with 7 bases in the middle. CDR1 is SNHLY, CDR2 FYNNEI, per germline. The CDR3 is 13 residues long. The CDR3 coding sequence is TGTGCCAGCAGTGAGGTCAGACAAGAGACCCAGTACTTC. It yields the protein CASSEVRQETQYF.

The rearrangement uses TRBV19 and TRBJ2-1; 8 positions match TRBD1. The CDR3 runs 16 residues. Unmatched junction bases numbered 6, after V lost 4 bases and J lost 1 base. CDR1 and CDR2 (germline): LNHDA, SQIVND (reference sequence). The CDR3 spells CASSSPDRGSYNEQFF. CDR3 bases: TGTGCCAGTAGTAGCCCCGACAGGGGATCCTACAATGAGCAGTTCTTC.

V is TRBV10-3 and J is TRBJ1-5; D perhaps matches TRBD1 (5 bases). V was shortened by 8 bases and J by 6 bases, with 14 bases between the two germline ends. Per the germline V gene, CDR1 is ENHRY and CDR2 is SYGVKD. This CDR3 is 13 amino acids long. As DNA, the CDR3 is TGTGCCATCGGGACGGGCGGAGGTCAGCCCCAGCATTTT. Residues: CAIGTGGGQPQHF.

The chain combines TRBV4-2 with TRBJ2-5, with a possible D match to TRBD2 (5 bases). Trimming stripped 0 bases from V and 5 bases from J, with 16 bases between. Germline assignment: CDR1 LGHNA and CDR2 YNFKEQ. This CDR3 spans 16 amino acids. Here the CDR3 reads CASSQDRRLAGETQYF. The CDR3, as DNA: TGTGCCAGCAGCCAAGATAGGAGGCTAGCTGGGGAGACCCAGTACTTC.

The CDR3 DNA reads as TGTGCCAGCAGTTTCGGGCAGAAGTACGAGCAGTACTTC. It translates to CASSFGQKYEQYF. This chain links TRBV28 with TRBJ2-7, with D uncertain. The CDR3 is 13 amino acids. The germline CDR1 and CDR2 sequences are MDHEN and SYDVKM. V dropped 3 bases and J dropped 4 bases, with 10 bases sitting between them.

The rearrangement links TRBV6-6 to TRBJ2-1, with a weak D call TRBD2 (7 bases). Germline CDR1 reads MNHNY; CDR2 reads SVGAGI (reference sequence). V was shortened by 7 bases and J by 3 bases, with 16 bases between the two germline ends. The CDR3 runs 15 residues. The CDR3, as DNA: TGTGCCAGCACTCCGGGGGGCGGGAGCTACAATGAGCAGTTCTTC. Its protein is CASTPGGGSYNEQFF.

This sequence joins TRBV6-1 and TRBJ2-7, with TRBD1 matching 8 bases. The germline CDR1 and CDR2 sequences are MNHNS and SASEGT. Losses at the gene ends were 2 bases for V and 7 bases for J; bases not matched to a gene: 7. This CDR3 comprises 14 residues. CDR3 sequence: CASSEPGQALEQYF. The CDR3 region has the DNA TGTGCCAGCAGTGAACCGGGACAGGCCCTTGAGCAGTACTTC.

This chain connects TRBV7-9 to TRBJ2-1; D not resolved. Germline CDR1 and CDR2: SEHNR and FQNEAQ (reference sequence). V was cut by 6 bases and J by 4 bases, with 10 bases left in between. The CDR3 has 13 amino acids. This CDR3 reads CASRSFAYNEQFF. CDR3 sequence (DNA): TGTGCCAGCAGATCCTTTGCTTACAATGAGCAGTTCTTC.

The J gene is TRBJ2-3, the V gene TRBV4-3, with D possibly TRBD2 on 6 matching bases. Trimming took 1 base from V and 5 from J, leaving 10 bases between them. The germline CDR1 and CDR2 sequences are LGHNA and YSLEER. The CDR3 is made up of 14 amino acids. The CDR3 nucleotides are TGCGCCAGCAGCCAAGGCGGGGTGGAAGATACGCAGTATTTT. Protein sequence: CASSQGGVEDTQYF.

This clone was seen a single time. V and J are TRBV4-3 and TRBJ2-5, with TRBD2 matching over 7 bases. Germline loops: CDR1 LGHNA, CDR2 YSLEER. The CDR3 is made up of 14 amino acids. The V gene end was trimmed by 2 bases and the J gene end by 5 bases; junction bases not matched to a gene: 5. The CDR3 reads CASSQNGLGETQYF. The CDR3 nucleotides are TGCGCCAGCAGCCAAAACGGACTAGGGGAGACCCAGTACTTC.

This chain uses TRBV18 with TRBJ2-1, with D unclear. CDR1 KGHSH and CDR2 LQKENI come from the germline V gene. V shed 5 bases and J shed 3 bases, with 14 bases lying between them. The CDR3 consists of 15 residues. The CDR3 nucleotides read TGTGCCAGCTCAGCGACTTCGGACCACTACAATGAGCAGTTCTTC. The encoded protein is CASSATSDHYNEQFF.

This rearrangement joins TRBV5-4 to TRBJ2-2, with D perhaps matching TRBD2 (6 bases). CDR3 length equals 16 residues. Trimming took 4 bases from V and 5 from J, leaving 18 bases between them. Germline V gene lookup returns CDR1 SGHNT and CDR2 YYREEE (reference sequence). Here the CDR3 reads CASSPQGGARTGELFF. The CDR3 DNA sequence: TGTGCCAGCAGCCCACAAGGCGGGGCCCGGACCGGGGAGCTGTTTTTT.

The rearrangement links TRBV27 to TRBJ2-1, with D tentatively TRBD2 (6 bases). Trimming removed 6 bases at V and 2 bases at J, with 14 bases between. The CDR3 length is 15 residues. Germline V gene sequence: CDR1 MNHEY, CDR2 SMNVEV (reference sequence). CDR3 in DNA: TGTGCCAGCAGGGACGGGAGAGCTACCTACAATGAGCAGTTCTTC. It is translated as CASRDGRATYNEQFF.

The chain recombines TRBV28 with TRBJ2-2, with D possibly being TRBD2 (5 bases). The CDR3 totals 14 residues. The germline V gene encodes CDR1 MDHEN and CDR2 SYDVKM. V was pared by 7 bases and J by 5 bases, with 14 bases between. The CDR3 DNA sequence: TGTGCCAGCACTGGGAGTGGAGAAACCGGGGAGCTGTTTTTT. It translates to CASTGSGETGELFF. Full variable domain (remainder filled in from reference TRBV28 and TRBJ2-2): DVKVTQSSRYLVKRTGEKVFLECVQDMDHENMFWYRQDPGLGLRLIYFSYDVKMKEKGDIPEGYSVSREKKERFSLILESASTNQTSMYLCASTGSGETGELFFGEGSRLTVL.

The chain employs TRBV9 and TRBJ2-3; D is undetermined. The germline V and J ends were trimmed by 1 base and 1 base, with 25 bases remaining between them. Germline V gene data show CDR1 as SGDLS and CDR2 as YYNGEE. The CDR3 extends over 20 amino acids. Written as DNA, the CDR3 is TGTGCCAGCAGCGTATTGTCTCCACACGGTCCTGGGCGTCGCACAGATACGCAGTATTTT. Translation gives CASSVLSPHGPGRRTDTQYF.

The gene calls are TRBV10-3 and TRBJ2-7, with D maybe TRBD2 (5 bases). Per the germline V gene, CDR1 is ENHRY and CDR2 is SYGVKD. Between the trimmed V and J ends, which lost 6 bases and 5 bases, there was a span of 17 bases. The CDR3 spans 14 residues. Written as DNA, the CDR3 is TGTGCCATCAGCGCGGTGGGTGGACTCGACGAGCAGTACTTC. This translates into CAISAVGGLDEQYF.

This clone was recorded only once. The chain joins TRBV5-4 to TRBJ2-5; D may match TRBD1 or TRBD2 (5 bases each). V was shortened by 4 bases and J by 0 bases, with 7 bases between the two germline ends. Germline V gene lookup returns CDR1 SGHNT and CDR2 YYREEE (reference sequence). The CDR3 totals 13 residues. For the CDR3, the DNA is TGTGCCAGCAGCGGGACGGACCAAGAGACCCAGTACTTC. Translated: CASSGTDQETQYF. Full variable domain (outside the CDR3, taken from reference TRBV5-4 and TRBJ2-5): ETGVTQSPTHLIKTRGQQVTLRCSSQSGHNTVSWYQQALGQGPQFIFQYYREEENGRGNFPPRFSGLQFPNYSSELNVNALELDDSALYLCASSGTDQETQYFGPGTRLLVL.

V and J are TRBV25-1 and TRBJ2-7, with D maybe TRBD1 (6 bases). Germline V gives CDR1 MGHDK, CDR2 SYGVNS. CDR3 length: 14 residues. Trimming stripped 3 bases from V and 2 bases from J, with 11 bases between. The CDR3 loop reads CASSELTGPYEQYF. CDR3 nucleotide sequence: TGTGCCAGCAGTGAGCTAACAGGGCCCTACGAGCAGTACTTC.

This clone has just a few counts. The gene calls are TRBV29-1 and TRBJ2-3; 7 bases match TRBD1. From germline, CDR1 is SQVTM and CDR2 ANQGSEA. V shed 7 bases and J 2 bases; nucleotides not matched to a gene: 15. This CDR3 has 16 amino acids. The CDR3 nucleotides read TGCAGCGCCGTAGCCGACAGGGTTGCAATCACAGATACGCAGTATTTT. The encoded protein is CSAVADRVAITDTQYF.

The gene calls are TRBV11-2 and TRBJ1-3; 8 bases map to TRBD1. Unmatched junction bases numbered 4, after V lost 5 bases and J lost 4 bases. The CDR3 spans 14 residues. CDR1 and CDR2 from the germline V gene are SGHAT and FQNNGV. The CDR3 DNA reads TGTGCCAGCAGCCGAGGGGACAGGGGAAACACCATATATTTT. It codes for CASSRGDRGNTIYF.

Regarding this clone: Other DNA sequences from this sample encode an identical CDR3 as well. CDR3 coding DNA: TGTGCCAGCAGTTTAGCGGGAGCTTACAATGAGCAGTTCTTC. It is translated as CASSLAGAYNEQFF. The chain carries TRBV27 and TRBJ2-1; 7 bases are shared with TRBD2. The V gene end was trimmed by 2 bases and the J gene end by 4 bases; junction bases not matched to a gene: 2. This CDR3 is built from 14 residues. Germline CDR1 is MNHEY and CDR2 is SMNVEV (reference sequence).

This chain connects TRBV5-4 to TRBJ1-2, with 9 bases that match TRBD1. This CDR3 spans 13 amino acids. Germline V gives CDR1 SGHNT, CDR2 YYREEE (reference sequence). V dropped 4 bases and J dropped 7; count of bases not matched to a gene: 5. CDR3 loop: CASSLWDRAGYTF. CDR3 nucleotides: TGTGCCAGCAGCCTTTGGGACAGGGCTGGCTACACCTTC.

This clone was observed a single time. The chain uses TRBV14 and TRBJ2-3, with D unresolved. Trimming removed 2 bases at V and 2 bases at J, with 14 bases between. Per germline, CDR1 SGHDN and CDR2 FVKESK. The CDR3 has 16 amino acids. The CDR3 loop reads CASSQFGRANTDTQYF. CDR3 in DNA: TGTGCCAGCAGCCAATTCGGAAGGGCCAACACAGATACGCAGTATTTT. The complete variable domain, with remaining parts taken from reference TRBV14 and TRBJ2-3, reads EAGVTQFPSHSVIEKGQTVTLRCDPISGHDNLYWYRRVMGKEIKFLLHFVKESKQDESGMPNNRFLAERTGGTYSTLKVQPAELEDSGVYFCASSQFGRANTDTQYFGPGTRLTVL.

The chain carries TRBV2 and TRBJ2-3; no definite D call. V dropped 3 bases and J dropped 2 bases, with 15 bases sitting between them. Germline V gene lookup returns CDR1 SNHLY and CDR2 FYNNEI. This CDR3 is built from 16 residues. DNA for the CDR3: TGTGCCAGCAGTGAGACCCCCGGGTCCCCCACAGATACGCAGTATTTT. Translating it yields CASSETPGSPTDTQYF.